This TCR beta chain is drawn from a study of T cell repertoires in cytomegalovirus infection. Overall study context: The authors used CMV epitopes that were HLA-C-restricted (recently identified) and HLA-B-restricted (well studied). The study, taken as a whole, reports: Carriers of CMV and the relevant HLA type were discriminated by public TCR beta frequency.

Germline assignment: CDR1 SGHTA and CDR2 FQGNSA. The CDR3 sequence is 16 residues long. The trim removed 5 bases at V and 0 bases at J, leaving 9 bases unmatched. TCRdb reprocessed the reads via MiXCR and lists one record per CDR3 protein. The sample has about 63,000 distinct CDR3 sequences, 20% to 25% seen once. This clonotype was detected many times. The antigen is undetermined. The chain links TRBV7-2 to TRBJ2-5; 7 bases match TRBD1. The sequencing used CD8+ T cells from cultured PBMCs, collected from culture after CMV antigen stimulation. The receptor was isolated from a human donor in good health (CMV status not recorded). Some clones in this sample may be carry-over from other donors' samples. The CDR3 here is CASSLGDRSYQETQYF. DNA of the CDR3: TGTGCCAGCAGCCTAGGGGACAGATCGTACCAAGAGACCCAGTACTTC.